This TCR beta chain originates from a study of blood T cell repertoires in COVID-19. Study summary: Sites in the United States, Italy and Spain provided acute and convalescent COVID-19 samples.

In the authors' methods: Counts of nucleated cells, estimated from reference gene primer amplification, were obtained. Data came from immunoSEQ multiplex PCR; TCRdb stores just in-frame clones and leaves some out. The DNA was the basis for D and trimming; V, J and clone size are from that table. The data show roughly 15,000 clones, with roughly 92% seen just once and around 8% held by the top ten. V was clipped by 2 bases and J by 4 bases; unmatched bases: 8. The germline V gene has CDR1 SGHRS and CDR2 YFSETQ. This CDR3 spans 15 amino acids. The rearrangement links TRBV5-1 to TRBJ1-1; TRBD1 matches at 7 bases. The sample taken for sequencing was peripheral blood. This clonotype originated in a human donor with active COVID-19. The donor label of this sample is uncertain. The chain's CDR3 is CASSFGRGRVTEAFF. CDR3 sequence (DNA): TGCGCCAGCAGCTTTGGAAGGGGGCGAGTCACTGAAGCTTTCTTT.